Following are 10 T cell receptor beta chains from one sample sequenced in a study of breast tumors, draining lymph nodes, adjacent tissues. Samples came from axillary lymph nodes draining the breast cancer. Using its own MiXCR run on the multiplex PCR reads, TCRdb lists one record per CDR3 protein. The data hold around 290,000 distinct CDR3 sequences, with more than 30% observed a single time. Sequencing used axillary lymph node tissue. The receptors derive from a female donor with breast cancer. Some clones in this sample may be carry-over from other donors' samples.

This clonotype came up many times. The V gene is TRBV19, the J gene TRBJ1-2; D ambiguous. Germline V gene sequence: CDR1 LNHDA, CDR2 SQIVND (reference sequence). Trimming took 4 bases from V and 7 from J, leaving 10 bases between them. The length of the CDR3 is 12 residues. In DNA, the CDR3 is TGTGCCAGTAGTACCTTAGCGGGTGGCTACACCTTC. It translates to CASSTLAGGYTF. The full variable domain, rest sourced from reference TRBV19 and TRBJ1-2, is DGGITQSPKYLFRKEGQNVTLSCEQNLNHDAMYWYRQDPGQGLRLIYYSQIVNDFQKGDIAEGYSVSREKKESFPLTVTSAQKNPTAFYLCASSTLAGGYTFGSGTRLTVV.

This clonotype appeared once. The chain is built from TRBV10-1 and TRBJ2-1; 10 bases agree with TRBD2. V gave up 4 bases and J gave up 6 bases; unmatched junction bases: 3. Germline lookup yields CDR1 WNHNN and CDR2 SYGVQD (reference sequence). The CDR3 runs to 14 residues. CDR3 DNA: TGCGCCAGCAGTGGGACTAGCGGCGGCAATGAGCAGTTCTTC. Translated, it gives CASSGTSGGNEQFF.

The CDR3 DNA is TGTGCCAGCAGCCGAGGGGGACTAGCGAAAGAGACCCAGTACTTC. Its protein product is CASSRGGLAKETQYF. The chain recombines TRBV3-1 with TRBJ2-5, with 10 bases identical to TRBD2. Germline trimming cut 4 bases from V and 3 bases from J; bases unmatched to any gene: 5. Germline CDR1 and CDR2: LGHDT and YNNKEL (reference sequence). This CDR3 spans 15 amino acids.

Concerning this clonotype itself: One base away lies a much larger clone, so this may be a sequencing read error. The CDR3 DNA follows: TGTGCTGGGGTGGCGGTGAGTGCGCAGTTCTTC. Amino acid sequence: CAGVAVSAQFF. V is TRBV5-4 and J is TRBJ2-1; D gene uncertain. Germline V CDR1 and CDR2: SGHNT, YYREEE (reference sequence). The CDR3 totals 11 residues.

This clonotype was counted ten times or more. This rearrangement joins TRBV9 to TRBJ2-5; 7 positions match TRBD2. J gave up 2 bases and V 5 bases, and 9 bases lay outside the gene matches. Germline V gives CDR1 SGDLS, CDR2 YYNGEE. The CDR3 totals 15 residues. The CDR3 DNA sequence: TGTGCCAGCAGTCTCTCCGGACTAGGTCAAGAGACCCAGTACTTC. This translates into CASSLSGLGQETQYF.

Points on this clonotype: A much larger clonotype is one base distant, so this may be a read error. V gene TRBV11-2 combines with J gene TRBJ1-2; 8 bases agree with TRBD1. With V trimmed by 6 bases and J by 4 bases, 4 bases remained unmatched. Germline values: CDR1 SGHAT, CDR2 FQNNGV. CDR3 length: 13 amino acids. CDR3 sequence (DNA): TGTGCCAGCAGTCAGGGGGCCTTCTATGGCTACACCTTC. Translating it yields CASSQGAFYGYTF.

The table lists this clonotype with many counts. Here the CDR3 reads CASSQDRYRGQNYGYTF. Here the CDR3 DNA reads TGCGCCAGCAGCCAAGATCGATACAGGGGGCAAAACTATGGCTACACCTTC. J is TRBJ1-2 and V is TRBV4-1; TRBD1 aligns across 9 bases. The germline CDR1 and CDR2 sequences are MGHRA and YSYEKL. V was pared by 0 bases and J by 2 bases, with 7 bases of the junction left unmatched. The CDR3 is 17 amino acids.

This clonotype was found many times. The J gene is TRBJ2-5, the V gene TRBV29-1, with D tentatively TRBD2 (7 bases). The CDR3 sequence is 12 residues long. Trimming shortened V by 7 bases and J by 5 bases, and 14 bases separated the two germline ends. Per germline, CDR1 SQVTM and CDR2 ANQGSEA. The CDR3 region is CSAEGGGETQYF. The CDR3 DNA sequence: TGCAGCGCCGAGGGAGGGGGGGAGACCCAGTACTTC. The full variable domain, its missing parts supplied by reference TRBV29-1 and TRBJ2-5, is SAVISQKPSRDICQRGTSLTIQCQVDSQVTMMFWYRQQPGQSLTLIATANQGSEATYESGFVIDKFPISRPNLTFSTLTVSNMSPEDSSIYLCSAEGGGETQYFGPGTRLLVL.

This clonotype was recorded at least ten times. One end of the junction fails to match germline, which may point to a read error. The rearrangement links TRBV7-7 to TRBJ1-2; 9 nucleotides line up with TRBD1. Germline CDR1 and CDR2: SSHAT and FNYEAQ (reference sequence). The CDR3 length is 17 residues. CDR3: CASSLGTGGTPSYGYTF. In DNA form, the CDR3 reads TGTGCTAGCAGCTTAGGTACAGGGGGCACGCCGTCCTATGGCTACACCTTC. The full variable domain, rest sourced from reference TRBV7-7 and TRBJ1-2, is GAGVSQSPRYKVTKRGQDVTLRCDPISSHATLYWYQQALGQGPEFLTYFNYEAQPDKSGLPSDRFSAERPEGSISTLTIQRTEQRDSAMYRCASSLGTGGTPSYGYTFGSGTRLTVV.

Many counts were recorded for this clonotype. The CDR3 reads CASRSGGNTIYF. CDR3 bases: TGTGCCAGCAGGAGTGGGGGAAACACCATATATTTT. The J gene is TRBJ1-3, the V gene TRBV12-3 or TRBV12-4; D uncertain. Trimming shortened V by 6 bases and J by 4 bases, and 7 bases separated the two germline ends. The CDR3 totals 12 residues.